This TCR beta chain stems from a study of blood T cell repertoires in COVID-19. Study-wide background: The analysed material was cDNA or gDNA that came from T cells, B-cell-depleted T cells, or PBMCs.

This CDR3 is 14 amino acids long. V was pared by 2 bases and J by 3 bases, with 10 bases between. Germline V gives CDR1 SGHAT, CDR2 FQNNGV. Clones were read by immunoSEQ multiplex PCR, and TCRdb kept only the in-frame ones, dropping some. This sample has 380,000 or so clones, with roughly 86% found just once. The chain joins TRBV11-2 to TRBJ1-1; D ambiguous. Sequences were obtained from peripheral blood. The source is a human donor with acute or convalescent COVID-19. The donor label of this sample is uncertain. CDR3: CASSLPRQDTEAFF. CDR3 DNA: TGTGCCAGCAGCTTACCCCGCCAGGACACTGAAGCTTTCTTT.